This T cell receptor (beta chain) derives from a study of blood T cell repertoires in COVID-19. Study-level information: Sites across the United States, Italy and Spain contributed samples from acute and convalescent COVID-19. T cells, B-cell-depleted T cells, or PBMCs provided the cDNA or gDNA that served as material.

What the recovered Cohort 3 donors had was two negative PCRs, clearance, or symptom resolution. This CDR3 is built from 15 residues. The ends lost 5 bases at V and 3 bases at J; junction bases unmatched: 8. CDR1 is SGHAT and CDR2 is FQNNGV in the germline V gene. Original handling: Using reference gene primer amplification, nucleated cell counts were estimated. The table came from immunoSEQ multiplex PCR; TCRdb's copy has only in-frame clones and leaves some out. V and J calls and clone size come straight from that table; D and trimming were deduced from the DNA. The repertoire holds over 300,000 clones, with around 85% as singletons.

This chain joins TRBV11-2 and TRBJ2-7; 9 bases align to TRBD1. The source is a man aged 25-45 years who had recovered from COVID-19. The sequenced sample was PBMCs or T cells enriched from blood (not recorded which). CDR3 nucleotides: TGTGCCAGCAGCACAGCGCCGGGACAGGGCTACGAGCAGTACTTC. Translation: CASSTAPGQGYEQYF.